One and the same sample provided the 10 T cell receptor beta chains below, sequenced in a study of OX40 agonist ivuxolimab in advanced cancers. Profiling relied on immunoSEQ multiplex PCR, and the TCRdb table lists in-frame clones only, not all of them. The sample yields approximately 67,000 clones, 91% seen once. This specimen consisted of CD4+ or CD8+ T cells sorted from blood, obtained in a trial of the OX40 agonist ivuxolimab. The receptors derive from an adult with an advanced solid tumor such as melanoma, head and neck, liver or kidney cancer.

V and J are TRBV28 and TRBJ1-5; TRBD1 is a possible D gene (5 bases). The CDR3 runs 13 residues. CDR1 and CDR2 (germline): MDHEN, SYDVKM. Deletions cut 5 bases from V and 6 bases from J, with 11 bases between. DNA of the CDR3: TGTGCCAGCAGTGGGGGATCGGGTCAGCCCCAGCATTTT. It encodes CASSGGSGQPQHF.

V and J are TRBV19 and TRBJ1-2; D may be TRBD1 (6 bases). The germline V gene encodes CDR1 LNHDA and CDR2 SQIVND (reference sequence). The CDR3 covers 13 residues. With 7 bases removed from V and 5 bases from J, the gap between germline ends came to 14 bases. As DNA, the CDR3 is TGTGCCAGTACCAAGGGGGTAGAGTATGGCTACACCTTC. Its translation is CASTKGVEYGYTF.

This chain joins TRBV4-2 and TRBJ2-5; D perhaps matches TRBD2 (5 bases). Trimming cost V 5 bases and J 1 base, with 11 bases left between them. The CDR3 length is 14 residues. Per germline, CDR1 LGHNA and CDR2 YNFKEQ. In nucleotides, the CDR3 is TGTGCCAGCAGCGCGAGCGGTACCCAAGAGACCCAGTACTTC. The encoded protein is CASSASGTQETQYF.

This clone was observed a few times. The CDR3 DNA reads as TGTGCCAGCAGCTTAGATGGTGCGGGGTTGGCCGGGGAGCTGTTTTTT. Its protein product is CASSLDGAGLAGELFF. This sequence joins TRBV7-2 and TRBJ2-2; a possible D gene is TRBD2 (6 bases). From germline, CDR1 is SGHTA and CDR2 FQGNSA. The CDR3 has 16 amino acids. V lost 1 base, J lost 6 bases, and 15 bases lay in between.

V is TRBV19 and J is TRBJ1-1; possibly TRBD1 for D (5 bases). Trimming removed 4 bases at V and 1 base at J, with 13 bases between. In germline, CDR1 is LNHDA, CDR2 SQIVND (reference sequence). The CDR3 is 15 amino acids. This chain's CDR3 is CASSRRGGRNTEAFF. CDR3 DNA: TGTGCCAGTAGTAGACGGGGCGGTAGGAACACTGAAGCTTTCTTT.

This sequence joins TRBV10-3 and TRBJ1-1; D not certain. The CDR3 consists of 15 residues. The germline CDR1 and CDR2 sequences are ENHRY and SYGVKD. Trimming shortened V by 5 bases and J by 0 bases, and 13 bases separated the two germline ends. DNA for the CDR3: TGTGCCATCAGTCTCGCGGACCGCTTGAACACTGAAGCTTTCTTT. Its protein product is CAISLADRLNTEAFF.

The V and J genes are TRBV7-2 and TRBJ2-7; 12 bases match TRBD2. This CDR3 comprises 14 residues. Germline V gene lookup returns CDR1 SGHTA and CDR2 FQGNSA. V shed 3 bases and J 6 bases; nucleotides not matched to a gene: 3. CDR3 protein: CASSFTSGRSEQYF. CDR3 in DNA: TGTGCCAGCAGCTTCACTAGCGGGAGGAGCGAGCAGTACTTC.

The chain has TRBV19 and TRBJ2-4, with D tentatively TRBD2 (5 bases). V lost 3 bases to trimming and J lost 2 bases, with 11 bases between them. Germline CDR1 reads LNHDA; CDR2 reads SQIVND (reference sequence). The CDR3 consists of 15 residues. CDR3: CASSIPPGTKNIQYF. CDR3 bases: TGTGCCAGTAGTATCCCCCCGGGAACCAAAAACATTCAGTACTTC.

The rearrangement joins TRBV7-6 to TRBJ2-3; no clear D. The CDR3 is made up of 14 amino acids. V was shortened by 5 bases and J by 2 bases, with 11 bases between the two germline ends. Germline CDR1 SGHVS, CDR2 FNYEAQ. CDR3 amino acids: CASSADPYTDTQYF. The CDR3 region has the DNA TGTGCCAGCAGCGCGGACCCCTACACAGATACGCAGTATTTT.

The V call is TRBV6-1, the J call TRBJ1-4, with a weak D call TRBD1 (5 bases). V was clipped by 4 bases and J by 11 bases, with 14 bases between them. Germline values: CDR1 MNHNS, CDR2 SASEGT. The CDR3 has 13 amino acids. As DNA, the CDR3 is TGTGCCAGCAGTGGGGTTGGGGGATCCAAACTGTTTTTT. Its protein is CASSGVGGSKLFF.